This TCR beta chain came from a study of Ad26.COV2.S vaccination and SARS-CoV-2 variants. Study as a whole: Among those in the COV1001 Ad26.COV2.S trial arm was the donor. Study observations and caveats: Among vaccine recipients, spike-specific TCR breadth exceeded that of placebo recipients. There was a possibility that the TCR breadth and depth analyses underestimated total T cell responses.

In the case of this clone: What it binds is not known.

Treatment denoted: some 20 received Ad26.COV2.S at low or high dose, single or two shots; five or six received placebo; per-sample allocation not given. Samples came from day 63 after the first vaccine or placebo injection. In the vaccine, an Ad26 vector expressed the SARS-CoV-2 spike of the Wuhan strain. The data were produced by immunoSEQ multiplex PCR, yet TCRdb's version contains in-frame clones alone and is incomplete. The table shows 400,000 to 450,000 clones, with 80% to 95% occurring only once. V lost 7 bases to trimming and J lost 4 bases, with 19 bases between them. The CDR3 spans 14 residues. Looked up from germline, CDR1 is SQVTM and CDR2 is ANQGSEA.

The chain carries TRBV29-1 and TRBJ1-1; D uncertain. The sample here was peripheral blood, taken in a trial of Ad26.COV2.S vaccine versus placebo. This TCR was sampled from a person aged 18-65 years who received the Ad26.COV2.S COVID-19 vaccine or a placebo. The CDR3 region has the DNA TGCAGCGGGGCCCGCGCGCTTCAAGCCACTGAAGCTTTCTTT. It encodes CSGARALQATEAFF. The full variable domain, with the rest looked up from reference TRBV29-1 and TRBJ1-1, is SAVISQKPSRDICQRGTSLTIQCQVDSQVTMMFWYRQQPGQSLTLIATANQGSEATYESGFVIDKFPISRPNLTFSTLTVSNMSPEDSSIYLCSGARALQATEAFFGQGTRLTVV.